The subject of this entry is one TCR beta chain. The method was immunoSEQ multiplex PCR; TCRdb's version includes in-frame clones alone and lacks a portion of them. The repertoire holds some 58,000 clones, 94% seen once, with 0.2% to 0.25% in the top ten. The data are from a study of technical replicates of blood from several donors. Trimming cost V 2 bases and J 9 bases, with 15 bases left between them. The CDR3 consists of 14 residues. Germline CDR1 SGHRS, CDR2 YFSETQ. The receptor was derived from a human donor in good health. The sequencing input was T cells isolated from PBMCs. This rearrangement joins TRBV5-1 to TRBJ2-1, with D perhaps matching TRBD1 (6 bases). CDR3 sequence reads: CASSLGQFSPEQFF. CDR3 bases: TGCGCCAGCAGCTTAGGACAGTTCTCTCCTGAGCAGTTCTTC.